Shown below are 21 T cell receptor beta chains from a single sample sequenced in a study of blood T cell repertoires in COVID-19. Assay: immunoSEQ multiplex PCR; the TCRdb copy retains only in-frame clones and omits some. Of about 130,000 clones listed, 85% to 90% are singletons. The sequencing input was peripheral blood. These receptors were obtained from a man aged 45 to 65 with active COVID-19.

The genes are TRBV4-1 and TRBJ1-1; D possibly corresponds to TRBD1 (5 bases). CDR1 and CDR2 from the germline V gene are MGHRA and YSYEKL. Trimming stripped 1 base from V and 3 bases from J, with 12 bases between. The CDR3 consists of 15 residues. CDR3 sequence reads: CASSQGGTTYTEAFF. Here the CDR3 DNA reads TGCGCCAGCAGCCAAGGGGGGACTACTTACACTGAAGCTTTCTTT.

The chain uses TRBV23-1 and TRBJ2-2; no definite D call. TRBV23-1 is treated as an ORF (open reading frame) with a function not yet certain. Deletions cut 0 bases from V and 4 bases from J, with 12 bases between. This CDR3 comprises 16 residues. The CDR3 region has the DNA TGCGCCAGCAGTCAATCGGGCCACCAAGCCACCGGGGAGCTGTTTTTT. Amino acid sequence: CASSQSGHQATGELFF.

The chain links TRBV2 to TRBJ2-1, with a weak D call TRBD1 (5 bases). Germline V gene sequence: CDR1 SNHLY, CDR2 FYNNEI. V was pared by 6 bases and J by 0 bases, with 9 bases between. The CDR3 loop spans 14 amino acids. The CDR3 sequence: CASSPDSSYNEQFF. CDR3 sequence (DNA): TGTGCCAGCAGCCCCGACAGCTCCTACAATGAGCAGTTCTTC.

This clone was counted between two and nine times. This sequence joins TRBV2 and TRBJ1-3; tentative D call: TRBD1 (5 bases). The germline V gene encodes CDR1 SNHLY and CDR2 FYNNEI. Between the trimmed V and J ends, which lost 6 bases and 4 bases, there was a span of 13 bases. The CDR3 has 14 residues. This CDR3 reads CASSGRDKGNTIYF. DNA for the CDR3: TGTGCCAGCAGCGGCAGGGATAAAGGAAACACCATATATTTT.

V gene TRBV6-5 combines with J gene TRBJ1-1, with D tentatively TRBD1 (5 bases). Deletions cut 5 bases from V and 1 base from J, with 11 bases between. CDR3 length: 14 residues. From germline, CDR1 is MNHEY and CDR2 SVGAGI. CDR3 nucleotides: TGTGCCAGCAGTAGTGACACAGGGAACACTGAAGCTTTCTTT. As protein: CASSSDTGNTEAFF.

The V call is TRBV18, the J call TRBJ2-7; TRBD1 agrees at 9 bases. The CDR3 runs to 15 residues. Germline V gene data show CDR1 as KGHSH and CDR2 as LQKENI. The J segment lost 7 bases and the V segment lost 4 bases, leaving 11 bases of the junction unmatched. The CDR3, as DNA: TGTGCCAGCTCACTCTCTCCGGGACAGGGACAAGAGCAGTACTTC. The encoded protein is CASSLSPGQGQEQYF.

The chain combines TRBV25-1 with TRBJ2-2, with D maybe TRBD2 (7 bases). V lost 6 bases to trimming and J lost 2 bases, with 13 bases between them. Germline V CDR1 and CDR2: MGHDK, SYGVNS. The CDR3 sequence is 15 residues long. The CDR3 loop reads CASRTAGANTGELFF. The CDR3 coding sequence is TGTGCCAGCAGGACGGCGGGGGCAAACACCGGGGAGCTGTTTTTT. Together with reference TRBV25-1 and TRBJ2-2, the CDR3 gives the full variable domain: EADIYQTPRYLVIGTGKKITLECSQTMGHDKMYWYQQDPGMELHLIHYSYGVNSTEKGDLSSESTVSRIRTEHFPLTLESARPSHTSQYLCASRTAGANTGELFFGEGSRLTVL.

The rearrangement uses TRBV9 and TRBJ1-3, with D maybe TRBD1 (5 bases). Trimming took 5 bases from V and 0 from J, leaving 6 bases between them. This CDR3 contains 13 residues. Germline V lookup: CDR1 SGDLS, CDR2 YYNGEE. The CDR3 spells CASRGGSGNTIYF. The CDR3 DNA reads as TGTGCCAGCAGGGGGGGCTCTGGAAACACCATATATTTT. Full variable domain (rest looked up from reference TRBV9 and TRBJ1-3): DSGVTQTPKHLITATGQRVTLRCSPRSGDLSVYWYQQSLDQGLQFLIQYYNGEERAKGNILERFSAQQFPDLHSELNLSSLELGDSALYFCASRGGSGNTIYFGEGSWLTVV.

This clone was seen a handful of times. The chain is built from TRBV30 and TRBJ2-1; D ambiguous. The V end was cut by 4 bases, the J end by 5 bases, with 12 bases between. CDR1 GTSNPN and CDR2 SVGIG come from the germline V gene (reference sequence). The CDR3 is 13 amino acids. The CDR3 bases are TGTGCCTGGAAGGCGGTCTCGAACAATGAGCAGTTCTTC. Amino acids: CAWKAVSNNEQFF.

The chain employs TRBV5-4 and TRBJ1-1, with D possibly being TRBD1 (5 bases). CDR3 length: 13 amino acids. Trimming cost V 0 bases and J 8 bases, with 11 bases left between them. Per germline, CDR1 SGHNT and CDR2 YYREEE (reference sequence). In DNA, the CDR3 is TGTGCCAGCAGCTTGGAGAGGGGAGGAGAAGCTTTCTTT. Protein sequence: CASSLERGGEAFF. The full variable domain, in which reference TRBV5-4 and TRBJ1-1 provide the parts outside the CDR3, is ETGVTQSPTHLIKTRGQQVTLRCSSQSGHNTVSWYQQALGQGPQFIFQYYREEENGRGNFPPRFSGLQFPNYSSELNVNALELDDSALYLCASSLERGGEAFFGQGTRLTVV.

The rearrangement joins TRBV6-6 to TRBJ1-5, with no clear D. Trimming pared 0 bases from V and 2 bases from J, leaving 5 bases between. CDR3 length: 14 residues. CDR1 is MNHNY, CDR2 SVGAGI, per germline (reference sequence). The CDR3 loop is CASSYSPGNQPQHF. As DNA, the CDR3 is TGTGCCAGCAGTTACTCGCCAGGCAATCAGCCCCAGCATTTT.

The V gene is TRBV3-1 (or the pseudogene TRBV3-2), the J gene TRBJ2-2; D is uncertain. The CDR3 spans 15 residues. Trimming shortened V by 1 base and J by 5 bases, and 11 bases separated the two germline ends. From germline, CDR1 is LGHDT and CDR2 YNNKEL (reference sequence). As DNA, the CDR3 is TGTGCCAGCAGCCAAGTGTTACTGACAACCGGGGAGCTGTTTTTT. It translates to CASSQVLLTTGELFF.

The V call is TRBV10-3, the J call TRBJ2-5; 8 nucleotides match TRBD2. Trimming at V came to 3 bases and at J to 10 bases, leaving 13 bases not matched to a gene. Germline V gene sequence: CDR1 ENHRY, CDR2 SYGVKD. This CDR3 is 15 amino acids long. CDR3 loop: CAISEGEGSGGVQYF. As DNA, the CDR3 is TGTGCCATCAGTGAAGGCGAAGGATCGGGAGGGGTCCAGTACTTC.

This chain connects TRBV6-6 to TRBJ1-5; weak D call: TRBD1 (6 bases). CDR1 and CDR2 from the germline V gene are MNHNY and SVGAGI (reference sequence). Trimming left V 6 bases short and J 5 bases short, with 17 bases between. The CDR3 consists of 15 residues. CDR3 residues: CASRATGLTDQPQHF. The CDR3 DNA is TGTGCCAGCAGAGCCACAGGGTTAACGGATCAGCCCCAGCATTTT.

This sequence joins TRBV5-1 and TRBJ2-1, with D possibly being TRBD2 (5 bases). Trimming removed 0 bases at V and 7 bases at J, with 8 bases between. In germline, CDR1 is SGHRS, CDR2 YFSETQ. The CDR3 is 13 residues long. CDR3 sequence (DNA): TGCGCCAGCAGCTTGGAGACGGGAAATGAGCAGTTCTTC. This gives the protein CASSLETGNEQFF.

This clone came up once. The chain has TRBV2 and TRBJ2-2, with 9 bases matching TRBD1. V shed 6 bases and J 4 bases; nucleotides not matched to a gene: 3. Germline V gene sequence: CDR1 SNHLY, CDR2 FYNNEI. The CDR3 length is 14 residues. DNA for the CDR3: TGTGCCAGCAGGGGACAGGGAGGCACCGGGGAGCTGTTTTTT. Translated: CASRGQGGTGELFF.

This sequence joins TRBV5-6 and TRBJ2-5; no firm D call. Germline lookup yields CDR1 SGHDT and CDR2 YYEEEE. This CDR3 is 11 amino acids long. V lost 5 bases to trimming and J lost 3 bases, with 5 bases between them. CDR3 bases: TGTGCCAGCAGTAGAGAAGAGACCCAGTACTTC. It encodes CASSREETQYF.

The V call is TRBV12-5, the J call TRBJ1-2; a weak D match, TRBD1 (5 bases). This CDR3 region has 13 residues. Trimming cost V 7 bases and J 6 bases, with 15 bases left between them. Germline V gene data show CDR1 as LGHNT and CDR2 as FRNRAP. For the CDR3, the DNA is TGTGCTAGTGCCTTGGGGGGGGATCATGGCTACACCTTC. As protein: CASALGGDHGYTF. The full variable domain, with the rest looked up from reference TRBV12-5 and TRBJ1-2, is DARVTQTPRHKVTEMGQEVTMRCQPILGHNTVFWYRQTMMQGLELLAYFRNRAPLDDSGMPKDRFSAEMPDATLATLKIQPSEPRDSAVYFCASALGGDHGYTFGSGTRLTVV.

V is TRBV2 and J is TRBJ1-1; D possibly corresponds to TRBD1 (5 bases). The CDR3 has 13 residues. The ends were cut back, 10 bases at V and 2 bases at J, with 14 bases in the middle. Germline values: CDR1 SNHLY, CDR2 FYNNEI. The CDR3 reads CATKSRENTEAFF. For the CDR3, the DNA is TGTGCCACCAAGTCCAGGGAAAACACTGAAGCTTTCTTT.

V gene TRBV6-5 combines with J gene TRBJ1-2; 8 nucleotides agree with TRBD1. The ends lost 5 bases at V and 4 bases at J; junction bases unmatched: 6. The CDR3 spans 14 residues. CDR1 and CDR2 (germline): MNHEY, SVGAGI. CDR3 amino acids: CASSSDRGGYGYTF. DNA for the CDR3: TGTGCCAGCAGTAGTGACAGGGGTGGCTATGGCTACACCTTC.

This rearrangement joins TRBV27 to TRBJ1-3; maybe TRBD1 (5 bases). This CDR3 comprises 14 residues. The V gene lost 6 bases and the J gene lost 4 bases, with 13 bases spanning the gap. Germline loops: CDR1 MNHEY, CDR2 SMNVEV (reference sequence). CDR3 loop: CASRGAGGGNTIYF. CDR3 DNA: TGTGCCAGCAGGGGTGCCGGGGGGGGAAACACCATATATTTT.